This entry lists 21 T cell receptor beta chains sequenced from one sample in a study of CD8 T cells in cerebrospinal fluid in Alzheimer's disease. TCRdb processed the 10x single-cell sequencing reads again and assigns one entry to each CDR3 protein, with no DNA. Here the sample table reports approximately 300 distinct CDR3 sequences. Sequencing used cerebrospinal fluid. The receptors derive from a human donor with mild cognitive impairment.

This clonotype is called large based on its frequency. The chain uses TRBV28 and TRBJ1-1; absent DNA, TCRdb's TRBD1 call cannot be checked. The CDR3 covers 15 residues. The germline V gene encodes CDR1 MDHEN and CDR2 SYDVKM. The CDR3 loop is CASSPRGGWGTEAFF.

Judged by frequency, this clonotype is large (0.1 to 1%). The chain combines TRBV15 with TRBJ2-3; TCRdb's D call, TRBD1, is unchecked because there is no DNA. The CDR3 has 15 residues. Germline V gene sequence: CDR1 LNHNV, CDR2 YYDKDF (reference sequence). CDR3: CATSRDGQGTDTQYF.

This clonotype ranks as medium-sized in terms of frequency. The CDR3 is CASSEGLSPSNEQFF. V is TRBV6-4 and J is TRBJ2-1; with no DNA, the TCRdb D assignment of TRBD2 cannot be verified. This CDR3 has 15 residues. The germline V gene has CDR1 MRHNA and CDR2 SNTAGT.

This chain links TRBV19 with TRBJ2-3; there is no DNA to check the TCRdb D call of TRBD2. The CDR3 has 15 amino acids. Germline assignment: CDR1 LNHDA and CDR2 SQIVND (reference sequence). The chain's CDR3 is CASSRSSGLTDTQYF. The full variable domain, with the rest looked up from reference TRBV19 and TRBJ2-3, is DGGITQSPKYLFRKEGQNVTLSCEQNLNHDAMYWYRQDPGQGLRLIYYSQIVNDFQKGDIAEGYSVSREKKESFPLTVTSAQKNPTAFYLCASSRSSGLTDTQYFGPGTRLTVL.

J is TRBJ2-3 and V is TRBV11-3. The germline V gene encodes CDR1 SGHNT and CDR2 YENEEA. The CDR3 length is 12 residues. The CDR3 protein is CASSLDSDTQYF.

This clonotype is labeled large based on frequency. The CDR3 reads CASSESGVSEAFF. The chain employs TRBV10-2 and TRBJ1-1. The CDR3 sequence is 13 residues long. Germline assignment: CDR1 WSHSY and CDR2 SAAADI.

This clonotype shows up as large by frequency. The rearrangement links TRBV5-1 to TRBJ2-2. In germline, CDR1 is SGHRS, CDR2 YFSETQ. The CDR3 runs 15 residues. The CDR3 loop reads CASSWDRGNTGELFF.

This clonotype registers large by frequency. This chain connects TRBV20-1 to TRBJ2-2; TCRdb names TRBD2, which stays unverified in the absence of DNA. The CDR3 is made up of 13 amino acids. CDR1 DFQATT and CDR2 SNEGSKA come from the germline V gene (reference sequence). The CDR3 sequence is CALPGLAAGELFF.

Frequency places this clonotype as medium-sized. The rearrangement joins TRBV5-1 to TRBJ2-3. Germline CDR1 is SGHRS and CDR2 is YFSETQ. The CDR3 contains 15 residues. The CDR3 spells CASSMGLLATDTQYF.

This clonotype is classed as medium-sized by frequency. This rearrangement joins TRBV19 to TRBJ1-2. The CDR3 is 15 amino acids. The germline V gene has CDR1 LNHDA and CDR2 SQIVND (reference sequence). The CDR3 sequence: CASSMAGYIDVGYTF.

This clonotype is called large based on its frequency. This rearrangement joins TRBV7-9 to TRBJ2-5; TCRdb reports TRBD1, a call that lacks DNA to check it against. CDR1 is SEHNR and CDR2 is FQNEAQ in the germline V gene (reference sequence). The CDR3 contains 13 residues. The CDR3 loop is CASLAPNQETQYF.

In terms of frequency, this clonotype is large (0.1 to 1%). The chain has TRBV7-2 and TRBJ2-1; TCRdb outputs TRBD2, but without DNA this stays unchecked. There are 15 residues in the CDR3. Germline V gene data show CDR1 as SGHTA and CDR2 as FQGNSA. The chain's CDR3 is CASSPWTSGGNEQFF.

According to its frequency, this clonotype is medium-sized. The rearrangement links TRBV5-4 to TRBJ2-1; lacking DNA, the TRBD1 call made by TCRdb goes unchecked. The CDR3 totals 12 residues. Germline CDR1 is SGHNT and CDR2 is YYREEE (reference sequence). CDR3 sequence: CASSFARDRVYF.

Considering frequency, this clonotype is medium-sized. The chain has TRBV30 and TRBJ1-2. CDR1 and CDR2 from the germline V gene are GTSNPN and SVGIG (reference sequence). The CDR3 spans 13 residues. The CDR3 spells CAWSLLPNYGYTF.

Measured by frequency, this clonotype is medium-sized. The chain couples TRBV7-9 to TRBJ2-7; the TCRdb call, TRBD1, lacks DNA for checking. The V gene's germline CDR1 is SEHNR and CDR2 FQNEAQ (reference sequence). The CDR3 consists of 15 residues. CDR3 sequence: CASSLAPPGRYEQYF. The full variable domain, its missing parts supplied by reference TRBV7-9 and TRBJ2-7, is DTGVSQNPRHKITKRGQNVTFRCDPISEHNRLYWYRQTLGQGPEFLTYFQNEAQLEKSRLLSDRFSAERPKGSFSTLEIQRTEQGDSAMYLCASSLAPPGRYEQYFGPGTRLTVT.

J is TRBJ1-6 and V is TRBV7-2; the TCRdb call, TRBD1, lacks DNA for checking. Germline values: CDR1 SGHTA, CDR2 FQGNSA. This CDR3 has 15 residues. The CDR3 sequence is CASSLGGVGNSPLHF.

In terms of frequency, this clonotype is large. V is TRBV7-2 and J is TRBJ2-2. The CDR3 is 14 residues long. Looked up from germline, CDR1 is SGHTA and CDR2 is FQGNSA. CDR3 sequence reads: CASSNFRGTGELFF.

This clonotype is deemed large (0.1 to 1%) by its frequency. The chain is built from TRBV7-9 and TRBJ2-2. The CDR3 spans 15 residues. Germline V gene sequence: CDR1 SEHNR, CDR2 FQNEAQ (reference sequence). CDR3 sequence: CASSLGLANTGELFF.

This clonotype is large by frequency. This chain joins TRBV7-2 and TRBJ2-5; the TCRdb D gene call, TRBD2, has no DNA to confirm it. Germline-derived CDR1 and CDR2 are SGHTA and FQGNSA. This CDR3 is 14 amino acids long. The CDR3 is CASSPGGSVETQYF.

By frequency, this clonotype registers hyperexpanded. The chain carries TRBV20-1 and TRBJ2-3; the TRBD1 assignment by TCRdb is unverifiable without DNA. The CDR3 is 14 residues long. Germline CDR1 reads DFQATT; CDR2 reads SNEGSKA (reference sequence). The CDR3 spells CSAKGQGEGDTQYF.

CDR3 amino acids: CASSWDNNTEAFF. This rearrangement joins TRBV12-3 or TRBV12-4 to TRBJ1-1; the TCRdb D gene call, TRBD1, has no DNA to confirm it. This CDR3 is built from 13 residues.